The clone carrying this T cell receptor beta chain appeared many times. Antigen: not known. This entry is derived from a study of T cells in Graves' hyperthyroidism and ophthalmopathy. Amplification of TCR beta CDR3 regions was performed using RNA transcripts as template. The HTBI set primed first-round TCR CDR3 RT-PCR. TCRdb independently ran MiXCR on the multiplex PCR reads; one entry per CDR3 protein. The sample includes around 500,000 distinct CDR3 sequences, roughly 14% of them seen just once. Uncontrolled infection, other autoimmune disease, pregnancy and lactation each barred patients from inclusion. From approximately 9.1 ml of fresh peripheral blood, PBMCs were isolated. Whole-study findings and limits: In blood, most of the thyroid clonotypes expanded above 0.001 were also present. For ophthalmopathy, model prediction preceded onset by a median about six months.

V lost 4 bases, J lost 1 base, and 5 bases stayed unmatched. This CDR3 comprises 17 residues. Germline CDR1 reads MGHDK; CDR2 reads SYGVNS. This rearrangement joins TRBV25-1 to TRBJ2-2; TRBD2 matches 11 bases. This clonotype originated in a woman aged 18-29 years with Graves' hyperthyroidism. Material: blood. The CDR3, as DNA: TGTGCCAGCAGTGTTGGGACTAGCGGAGAGAACACCGGGGAGCTGTTTTTT. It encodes CASSVGTSGENTGELFF.